Below are 17 T cell receptor beta chains sequenced from a single sample in a study of T cells after yellow fever vaccination. In TCRdb, the 5' RACE reads were re-called with MiXCR into one record per CDR3 protein. The sample yields a few hundred thousand distinct CDR3 sequences, less than 20% seen once. The specimen comprised PBMCs, sampled 15 days after the yellow fever booster vaccination. The receptors originated from a man aged 25 to 45 who received the YFV17D yellow fever vaccine.

This clonotype has a handful of counts. A read error is possible here, since a much larger clone lies one base away. The chain links TRBV5-1 to TRBJ2-5; no reliable D call. CDR1 SGHRS and CDR2 YFSETQ come from the germline V gene. Deletions cut 2 bases from V and 5 bases from J, with 4 bases between. CDR3 size: 11 residues. The CDR3, as DNA: TGCGCCAGCAGCTTCGATGAGACCCAGTACTTC. It yields the protein CASSFDETQYF.

The sample holds a few counts of this clonotype. The chain joins TRBV27 to TRBJ2-5, with D possibly being TRBD1 or TRBD2 (5 bases each). Germline V gene data show CDR1 as MNHEY and CDR2 as SMNVEV (reference sequence). The ends were cut back, 5 bases at V and 4 bases at J, with 17 bases in the middle. The CDR3 consists of 15 residues. CDR3 in DNA: TGTGCCAGCAGTACCACGATGGGGGTCGGAGAGACCCAGTACTTC. It translates to CASSTTMGVGETQYF.

This clonotype was seen only a few times. The V call is TRBV6-1, the J call TRBJ2-7, with TRBD1 as a possible D gene (6 bases). Germline assignment: CDR1 MNHNS and CDR2 SASEGT. V lost 6 bases to trimming and J lost 0 bases, with 12 bases between them. The CDR3 contains 14 residues. CDR3: CASRKTGNSYEQYF. CDR3 in DNA: TGTGCCAGCAGAAAGACAGGTAACTCCTACGAGCAGTACTTC.

About this clonotype: A read error may produce the germline difference seen at one junction end. The chain employs TRBV7-7 and TRBJ2-7; D ambiguous. CDR3 size: 13 residues. Germline V gene sequence: CDR1 SSHAT, CDR2 FNYEAQ (reference sequence). In DNA, the CDR3 is TGTGCTAGCAGCTACGACCGGAACTACGAGCAGTACTTC. Its translation is CASSYDRNYEQYF. The full variable domain, rest sourced from reference TRBV7-7 and TRBJ2-7, is GAGVSQSPRYKVTKRGQDVTLRCDPISSHATLYWYQQALGQGPEFLTYFNYEAQPDKSGLPSDRFSAERPEGSISTLTIQRTEQRDSAMYRCASSYDRNYEQYFGPGTRLTVT.

This clonotype was seen more than once but under ten times. The chain joins TRBV4-3 to TRBJ1-1; unclear D gene. Per the germline V gene, CDR1 is LGHNA and CDR2 is YSLEER. V gave up 0 bases and J gave up 0 bases, with 5 bases separating them. The CDR3 is 14 amino acids. DNA for the CDR3: TGCGCCAGCAGCCAAGAAGCGGTGAACACTGAAGCTTTCTTT. It encodes CASSQEAVNTEAFF.

This clonotype turned up a few times. The rearrangement uses TRBV5-1 and TRBJ2-2; the match to TRBD1 covers 10 bases. The V segment lost 4 bases and the J segment 5 bases; nucleotides outside the gene matches: 5. Per the germline V gene, CDR1 is SGHRS and CDR2 is YFSETQ. The CDR3 runs 15 residues. This CDR3 is CASSHPGQGTGELFF. The CDR3 DNA reads TGCGCCAGCAGCCATCCGGGACAGGGGACCGGGGAGCTGTTTTTT.

In its sample, this clonotype was seen a few times. V is TRBV3-1 and J is TRBJ2-3; 8 bases agree with TRBD2. Germline V CDR1 and CDR2: LGHDT, YNNKEL (reference sequence). The CDR3 is 15 amino acids. J gave up 3 bases and V 4 bases, and 6 bases lay outside the gene matches. The CDR3 reads CASSRRLANTDTQYF. Here the CDR3 DNA reads TGTGCCAGCAGCCGTAGACTAGCGAATACAGATACGCAGTATTTT.

In this sample, this clonotype turned up a few times. The chain uses TRBV6-1 and TRBJ1-2, with TRBD1 identical over 7 bases. The CDR3 consists of 13 residues. V dropped 7 bases and J dropped 8; count of bases not matched to a gene: 10. Germline V lookup: CDR1 MNHNS, CDR2 SASEGT. The CDR3, as DNA: TGTGCCAGCACTAGGGACAGACTGAAGGGCTACACCTTC. This encodes CASTRDRLKGYTF.

The genes are TRBV7-9 and TRBJ2-1, with 10 bases identical to TRBD2. CDR3 length: 17 residues. The V gene's germline CDR1 is SEHNR and CDR2 FQNEAQ (reference sequence). V dropped 7 bases and J dropped 5; count of bases not matched to a gene: 14. CDR3 loop: CASINGLAGARDNEQFF. The DNA of the CDR3 is TGTGCCAGCATCAATGGGCTAGCGGGAGCTAGGGACAATGAGCAGTTCTTC.

The rearrangement links TRBV20-1 to TRBJ2-1; 7 bases align to TRBD2. Germline CDR1 and CDR2: DFQATT and SNEGSKA (reference sequence). V shed 6 bases and J 0 bases; nucleotides not matched to a gene: 8. The CDR3 extends over 15 amino acids. The CDR3 loop reads CSALAGTTSYNEQFF. In DNA, the CDR3 is TGCAGTGCCCTCGCCGGGACTACCTCCTACAATGAGCAGTTCTTC.

This clonotype was detected a few times. V and J are TRBV25-1 and TRBJ2-7; 8 bases fit TRBD1. CDR1 is MGHDK, CDR2 SYGVNS, per germline. With 4 bases clipped from V and 4 bases from J, the junction kept 6 bases outside the gene matches. This CDR3 region has 14 residues. The CDR3 nucleotides are TGTGCCAGCAGTGCCGAGACAGGGGCATACGAGCAGTACTTC. Translation: CASSAETGAYEQYF.

The CDR3 loop is CASSSRTSGTNTQYF. CDR3 nucleotide sequence: TGTGCCAGCAGCTCCCGGACTAGCGGGACAAATACGCAGTATTTT. The chain links TRBV5-6 to TRBJ2-3, with 12 bases matching TRBD2. Losses at the gene ends were 3 bases for V and 7 bases for J; bases not matched to a gene: 6. The CDR3 runs 15 residues. Germline CDR1 SGHDT, CDR2 YYEEEE.

The chain is built from TRBV9 and TRBJ2-2; D possibly corresponds to TRBD1 (5 bases). This CDR3 contains 14 residues. Trimming took 6 bases from V and 3 from J, leaving 12 bases between them. Germline-derived CDR1 and CDR2 are SGDLS and YYNGEE. DNA for the CDR3: TGTGCCAGCACAGGGAAGGCTTACACCGGGGAGCTGTTTTTT. Protein: CASTGKAYTGELFF.

This clonotype was detected a few times. The chain couples TRBV7-9 to TRBJ2-5; D unresolved. Germline lookup yields CDR1 SEHNR and CDR2 FQNEAQ (reference sequence). The CDR3 has 15 residues. Between the trimmed V and J ends, which lost 0 bases and 5 bases, there was a span of 13 bases. The CDR3 reads CASSLAEVRHETQYF. CDR3 nucleotide sequence: TGTGCCAGCAGCTTAGCGGAAGTACGGCACGAGACCCAGTACTTC.

This sequence joins TRBV7-2 and TRBJ2-5; a possible D gene is TRBD1 (6 bases). Germline CDR1 SGHTA, CDR2 FQGNSA. The CDR3 contains 14 residues. Trimming took 4 bases from V and 5 from J, leaving 14 bases between them. The CDR3 sequence: CASSSDRSRETQYF. In nucleotides, the CDR3 is TGTGCCAGCAGCTCGGACAGATCTAGGGAGACCCAGTACTTC.

The chain joins TRBV20-1 to TRBJ2-5, with D uncertain. Looked up from germline, CDR1 is DFQATT and CDR2 is SNEGSKA (reference sequence). The CDR3 is 12 amino acids. V was trimmed by 2 bases and J by 5 bases, leaving 9 bases between them. In nucleotides, the CDR3 is TGCAGTGCTAGATCCGGGCTTGAGACCCAGTACTTC. This translates into CSARSGLETQYF.

There are many counts of this clonotype. The genes are TRBV7-2 and TRBJ2-7; tentatively, D is TRBD1 or TRBD2 (5 bases each). The CDR3 extends over 13 amino acids. V lost 5 bases, J lost 6 bases, and 14 bases lay in between. Germline values: CDR1 SGHTA, CDR2 FQGNSA. The CDR3 DNA reads TGTGCCAGCAGCCGCCCGGGGACCTCCGAGCAGTACTTC. Translated, it gives CASSRPGTSEQYF.